This TCR beta chain was retrieved from a study of cytomegalovirus exposure and HLA in healthy donors. Study findings and constraints: A classifier reportedly called cytomegalovirus status with high sensitivity and specificity.

Measured with immunoSEQ multiplex PCR; TCRdb has only the in-frame clones, and not every one. The sample holds more than 300,000 clones; 86% are singletons and the top ten take under 0.95%. V lost 0 bases, J lost 6 bases, and 6 bases lay in between. The V gene's germline CDR1 is SGHNT and CDR2 YYREEE (reference sequence). The length of the CDR3 is 13 residues. With respect to this clone: Its antigen is currently unknown.

The V call is TRBV5-4, the J call TRBJ2-2; possibly TRBD1 for D (5 bases). Sequencing was done on a sample of PBMCs. The source is a woman aged 18-30 years in good health and CMV-seronegative. CDR3 region: CASSLEGAGELFF. DNA for the CDR3: TGTGCCAGCAGCTTGGAAGGGGCCGGGGAGCTGTTTTTT.